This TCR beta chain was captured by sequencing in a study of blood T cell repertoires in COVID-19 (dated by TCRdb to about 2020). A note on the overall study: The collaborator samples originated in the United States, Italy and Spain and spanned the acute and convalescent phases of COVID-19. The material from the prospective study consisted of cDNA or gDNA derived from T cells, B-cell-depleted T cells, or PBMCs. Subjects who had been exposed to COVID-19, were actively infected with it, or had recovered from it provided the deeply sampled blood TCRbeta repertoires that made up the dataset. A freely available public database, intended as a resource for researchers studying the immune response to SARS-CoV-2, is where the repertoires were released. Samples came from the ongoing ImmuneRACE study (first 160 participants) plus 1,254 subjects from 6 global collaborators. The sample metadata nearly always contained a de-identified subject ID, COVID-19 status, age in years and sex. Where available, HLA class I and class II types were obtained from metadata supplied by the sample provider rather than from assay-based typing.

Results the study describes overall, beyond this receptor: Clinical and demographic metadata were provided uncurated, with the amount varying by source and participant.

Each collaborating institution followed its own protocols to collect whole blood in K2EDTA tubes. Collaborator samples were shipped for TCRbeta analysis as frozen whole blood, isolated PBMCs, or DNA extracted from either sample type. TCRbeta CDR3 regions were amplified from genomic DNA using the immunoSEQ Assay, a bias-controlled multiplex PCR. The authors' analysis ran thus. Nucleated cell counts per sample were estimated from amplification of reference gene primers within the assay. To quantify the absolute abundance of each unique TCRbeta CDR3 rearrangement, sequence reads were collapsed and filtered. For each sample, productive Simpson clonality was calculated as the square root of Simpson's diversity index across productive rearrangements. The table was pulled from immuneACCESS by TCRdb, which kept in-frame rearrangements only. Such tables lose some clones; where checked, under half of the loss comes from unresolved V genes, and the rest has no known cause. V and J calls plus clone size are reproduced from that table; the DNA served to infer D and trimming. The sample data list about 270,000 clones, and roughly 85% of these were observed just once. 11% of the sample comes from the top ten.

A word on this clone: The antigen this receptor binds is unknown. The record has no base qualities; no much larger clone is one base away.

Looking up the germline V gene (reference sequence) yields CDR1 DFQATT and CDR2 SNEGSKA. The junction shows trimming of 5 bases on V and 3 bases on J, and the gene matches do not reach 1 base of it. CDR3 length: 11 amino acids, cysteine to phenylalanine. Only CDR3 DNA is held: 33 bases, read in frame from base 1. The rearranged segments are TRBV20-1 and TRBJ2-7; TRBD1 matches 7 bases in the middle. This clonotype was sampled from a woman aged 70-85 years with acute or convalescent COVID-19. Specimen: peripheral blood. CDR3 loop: CSAGQVYEQYF. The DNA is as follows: TGCAGTGCTGGACAGGTCTACGAGCAGTACTTC.